The clone carrying this T cell receptor beta chain has at least ten counts. Antigen unknown. The sample belongs to a study of CD8+CD57+ T cells in acquired aplastic anemia. Study context: Quantities of DNA derived from sorted CD4+ and CD8+ cells averaged roughly 3.4 ug. Notes on the study in general: It was found that fewer than 35 CD8+ CDR3 sequences were shared between patients and controls.

The V and J ends lost 6 bases and 6 bases respectively, with 16 bases between them. This CDR3 has 14 amino acids. Germline V CDR1 and CDR2: MGHDK, SYGVNS. Genomic DNA was employed as the template in profiling TCR beta VDJ and CDR3. TCRdb re-called the reads with MiXCR, one entry per CDR3 protein. The sample contains about 81,000 distinct CDR3 sequences, around 42% of which appear only once. The TCR sequence derives from a human donor in good health, serving as a control. The V and J genes are TRBV25-1 and TRBJ2-3; TRBD1 is a possible D gene (6 bases). Specimen: sorted CD4+, CD8+, or CD8+CD57+ T cells (not recorded which) from PBMCs. DNA for the CDR3: TGTGCCAGCAGCAGGGGTCACGGTTGGGATACGCAGTATTTT. Its protein is CASSRGHGWDTQYF.